Below, 5 T cell receptor beta chains from the same sample are listed, as sequenced in a study of blood T cell repertoires in COVID-19. Sequencing used immunoSEQ multiplex PCR; TCRdb keeps in-frame clones, though not all of them. The data show some 460,000 clones, around 89% seen once. The specimen sequenced was peripheral blood. The receptors shown here come from a woman aged 25 to 39 with acute or convalescent COVID-19.

The chain has TRBV20-1 and TRBJ1-2, with unresolved D. Between the trimmed V and J ends, which lost 3 bases and 5 bases, there was a span of 7 bases. The CDR3 length is 11 residues. CDR1 and CDR2 (germline): DFQATT, SNEGSKA (reference sequence). The DNA of the CDR3 is TGCAGTGCTAGCGTCGTGTATGGCTACACCTTC. This encodes CSASVVYGYTF.

The rearrangement links TRBV4-1 to TRBJ2-2; 10 bases map to TRBD1. The germline V gene encodes CDR1 MGHRA and CDR2 YSYEKL. Losses at the gene ends were 1 base for V and 5 bases for J; bases not matched to a gene: 4. The CDR3 totals 16 residues. The CDR3 region is CASSQGQGAGTGELFF. For the CDR3, the DNA is TGCGCCAGCAGCCAAGGACAGGGGGCGGGGACCGGGGAGCTGTTTTTT.

The J gene is TRBJ1-1, the V gene TRBV7-8, with D uncertain. With 0 bases removed from V and 1 base from J, the gap between germline ends came to 6 bases. The CDR3 sequence is 14 residues long. Germline V gene lookup returns CDR1 SGHVS and CDR2 FQNEAQ. The CDR3 DNA is TGTGCCAGCAGCTTAGCAAGCCCGAACACTGAAGCTTTCTTT. Translated, it gives CASSLASPNTEAFF.

The chain uses TRBV7-9 and TRBJ2-5; 8 positions agree with TRBD1. The trim removed 5 bases at V and 0 bases at J, leaving 8 bases unmatched. The CDR3 has 16 residues. Germline lookup yields CDR1 SEHNR and CDR2 FQNEAQ (reference sequence). CDR3 nucleotide sequence: TGTGCCAGCAGCCCCGGACAGGGCCAAAACCAAGAGACCCAGTACTTC. The encoded protein is CASSPGQGQNQETQYF.

The chain has TRBV6-6 and TRBJ1-1, with 7 bases matching TRBD1. Germline CDR1 MNHNY, CDR2 SVGAGI (reference sequence). With 6 bases clipped from V and 1 base from J, the junction kept 8 bases outside the gene matches. This CDR3 contains 15 residues. Written as DNA, the CDR3 is TGTGCCAGCAGCCAGATGACAGGGAAGAACACTGAAGCTTTCTTT. Protein product: CASSQMTGKNTEAFF.